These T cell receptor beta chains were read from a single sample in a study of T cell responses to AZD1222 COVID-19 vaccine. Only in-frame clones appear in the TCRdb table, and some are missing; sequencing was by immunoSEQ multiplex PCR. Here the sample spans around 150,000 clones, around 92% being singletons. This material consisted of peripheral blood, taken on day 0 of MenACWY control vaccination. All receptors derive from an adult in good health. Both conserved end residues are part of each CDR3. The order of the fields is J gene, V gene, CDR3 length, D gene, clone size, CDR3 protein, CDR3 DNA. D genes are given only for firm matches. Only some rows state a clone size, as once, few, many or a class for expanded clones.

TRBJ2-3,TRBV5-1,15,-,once,CASSLVGGFTDTQYF,TGCGCCAGCAGCTTGGTCGGCGGATTCACAGATACGCAGTATTTT
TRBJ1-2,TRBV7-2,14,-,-,CASSLASGIYGYTF,TGTGCCAGCAGCCTCGCGTCGGGAATATATGGCTACACCTTC
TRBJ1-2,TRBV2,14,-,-,CASTPERRGHGYTF,TGTGCCAGCACCCCGGAGAGGAGGGGACATGGCTACACCTTC
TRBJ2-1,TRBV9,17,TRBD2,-,CASSVAKEGGAGNEQFF,TGTGCCAGCAGCGTAGCTAAGGAGGGAGGGGCGGGGAATGAGCAGTTCTTC
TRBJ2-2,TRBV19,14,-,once,CASSPGMRAGELFF,TGTGCCAGTAGTCCAGGGATGAGGGCCGGGGAGCTGTTTTTT
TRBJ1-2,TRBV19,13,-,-,CASLSTRPYGYTF,TGTGCCAGTCTCTCTACACGACCCTATGGCTACACCTTC
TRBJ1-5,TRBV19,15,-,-,CASSIGGTNNQPQHF,TGTGCCAGTAGTATAGGCGGGACAAATAATCAGCCCCAGCATTTT
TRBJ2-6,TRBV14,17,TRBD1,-,CASSPIGTGVGANVLTF,TGTGCCAGCAGCCCAATCGGGACAGGGGTTGGGGCCAACGTCCTGACTTTC
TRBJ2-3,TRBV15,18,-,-,CATSRDLWTDGGTDTQYF,TGTGCCACCAGCAGAGATCTTTGGACAGACGGGGGCACAGATACGCAGTATTTT
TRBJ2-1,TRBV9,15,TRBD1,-,CASSQGERQGNEQFF,TGTGCCAGCAGCCAGGGGGAAAGACAGGGCAATGAGCAGTTCTTC
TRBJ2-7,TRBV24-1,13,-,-,CATSDLSVDEQYF,TGTGCCACCAGTGATTTAAGTGTCGACGAGCAGTACTTC
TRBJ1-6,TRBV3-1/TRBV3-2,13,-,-,CASSPVRESPLHF,TGTGCCAGCAGCCCTGTAAGGGAATCACCCCTCCACTTT
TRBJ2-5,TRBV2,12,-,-,CASSVPLGTQYF,TGTGCCAGCAGTGTTCCTTTAGGAACCCAGTACTTC
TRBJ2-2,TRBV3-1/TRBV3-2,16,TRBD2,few,CASSQSGRAYTGELFF,TGTGCCAGCAGCCAAAGCGGGAGGGCCTACACCGGGGAGCTGTTTTTT
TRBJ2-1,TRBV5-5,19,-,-,CASSLVPSRSLSSYNEQFF,TGTGCCAGCAGCTTGGTCCCCTCTAGATCTTTAAGCTCCTACAATGAGCAGTTCTTC
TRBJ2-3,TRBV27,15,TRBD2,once,CASNPGTSGTDTQYF,TGTGCCAGCAACCCCGGGACTAGCGGGACGGATACGCAGTATTTT
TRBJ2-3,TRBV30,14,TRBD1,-,CAWGTGGSTDTQYF,TGTGCCTGGGGGACAGGGGGTAGCACAGATACGCAGTATTTT
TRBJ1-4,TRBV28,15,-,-,CASSGWGLLNEKLFF,TGTGCCAGCAGTGGATGGGGGCTTTTAAATGAAAAACTGTTTTTT
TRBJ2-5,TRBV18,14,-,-,CASSPPIGQETQYF,TGTGCCAGCTCACCACCTATCGGACAAGAGACCCAGTACTTC
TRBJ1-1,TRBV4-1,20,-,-,CASSLTLRGTGHRGDTEAFF,TGCGCCAGCAGCCTTACTCTTCGGGGTACGGGACATCGGGGGGACACTGAAGCTTTCTTT
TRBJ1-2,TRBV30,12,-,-,CAWTGANYGYTF,TGTGCCTGGACTGGAGCTAACTATGGCTACACCTTC
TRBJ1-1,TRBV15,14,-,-,CATSRGGGGAEAFF,TGTGCCACCAGCAGAGGGGGAGGGGGTGCTGAAGCTTTCTTT
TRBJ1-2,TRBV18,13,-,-,CASSPDRYYGYTF,TGTGCCAGCTCACCGGACCGCTACTATGGCTACACCTTC
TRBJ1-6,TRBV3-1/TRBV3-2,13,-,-,CASSPRLNSPLHF,TGTGCCAGCAGCCCTAGACTCAATTCACCCCTCCACTTT
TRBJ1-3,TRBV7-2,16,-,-,CASSKSPGLYGNTIYF,TGTGCCAGCAGCAAAAGCCCGGGGTTATACGGAAACACCATATATTTT
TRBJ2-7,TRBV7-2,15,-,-,CASSLYTGPAPEQYF,TGTGCCAGCAGCTTATATACGGGTCCCGCACCCGAGCAGTACTTC
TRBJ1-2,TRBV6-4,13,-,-,CASTPRGVPGYTF,TGTGCCAGCACCCCTCGGGGGGTCCCTGGCTACACCTTC
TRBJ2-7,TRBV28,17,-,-,CASSLSPYGRGEYEQYF,TGTGCCAGCAGTTTATCCCCTTACGGCAGGGGGGAATACGAGCAGTACTTC
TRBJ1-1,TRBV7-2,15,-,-,CASSLVPGSSTEAFF,TGTGCCAGCAGCTTAGTACCAGGGTCGAGCACTGAAGCTTTCTTT
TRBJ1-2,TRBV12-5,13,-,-,CASGLASIGGYTF,TGTGCTAGTGGTTTGGCGTCCATCGGTGGCTACACCTTC
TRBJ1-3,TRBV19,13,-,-,CATGGGGGNTIYF,TGTGCCACTGGCGGGGGAGGTGGAAACACCATATATTTT
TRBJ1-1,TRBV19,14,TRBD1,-,CASWDRGWNTEAFF,TGTGCCAGTTGGGACAGGGGATGGAACACTGAAGCTTTCTTT